Detailed here is one T cell receptor (beta chain). Its antigen remains unidentified. A read error may be the cause here, since a much bigger clone is one base away. Preparation of naive CD8 libraries involved roughly 20,000 to 1,100,000 sorted cells and 10%, 30% or 50% RNA. The data stem from a study of molecular identifiers for immune sequencing clone quantification. Regarding the study as a whole: Under 1% of molecules in naive cells, but over 97% of effector molecules, belonged to clones above 20 RNA copies. Should identical TCR molecules share a barcode, the sizes of highly expanded clones could be underestimated.

TCRdb called the PCR reads again in MiXCR, with one record for every CDR3 protein. The table includes about 510,000 distinct CDR3 sequences, roughly a fifth detected once. This CDR3 comprises 15 residues. The V end was cut by 2 bases, the J end by 1 base, with 11 bases between. Germline assignment: CDR1 MGHRA and CDR2 YSYEKL. The source material was naive CD8+ T cells from blood, with Jurkat cell RNA spiked in. The sample's subset: FACS-sorted CD8+CD4-CCR7+CD45RA+ naive T cells. The chain joins TRBV4-1 to TRBJ2-5; possible D gene TRBD2, 5 bases. The receptor comes from a human donor in good health. Some libraries in this study had Jurkat cell RNA spiked in. DNA of the CDR3: TGCGCCAGCAGCCAACGGACTGGCGGCCAAGAGACCCAGTACTTC. Residues: CASSQRTGGQETQYF.